These 5 T cell receptor beta chains came from one sample sequenced in a study of T cells in women clearing cervical HPV infection. Profiled with immunoSEQ multiplex PCR; TCRdb holds only in-frame clones, not every one. This sample's table has about 35,000 clones. The specimen sequenced was blood buffy coat. Source of these receptors: a woman aged 18 to 69 with a cervical HPV16 infection that either progressed to CIN3+ or cleared (not recorded which).

To note about this clone: Read coverage stops 3 residues before the CDR3 terminus; the germline J gene supplies the remainder. The chain links TRBV5-1 to TRBJ2-2, with TRBD2 as a possible D gene (6 bases). Germline CDR1 and CDR2: SGHRS and YFSETQ. This CDR3 has 13 residues. The V end was cut by 6 bases, the J end by 6 bases, with 12 bases between. CDR3 loop: CASTLGGPGELFF. The CDR3 DNA, read in part, is TGCGCCAGCACCCTCGGGGGACCCGGGGAG.

Note on this clone: Read sequence stops 3 residues before the CDR3 end, and the germline J gene provides the missing end. The chain is built from TRBV30 and TRBJ2-2; maybe TRBD1 (6 bases). The germline V gene has CDR1 GTSNPN and CDR2 SVGIG (reference sequence). The CDR3 sequence is 13 residues long. The CDR3 loop reads CAWCPTGYSPLFF. The covered CDR3 bases are TGTGCCTGGTGTCCGACAGGATATTCACCG.

About this clone itself: Coverage ceases 3 residues before the CDR3 finishes, and the germline J gene fills in the end. The chain recombines TRBV19 with TRBJ1-2; 7 bases match TRBD1. V shed 3 bases and J 4 bases; nucleotides not matched to a gene: 2. The length of the CDR3 is 13 residues. Germline CDR1 LNHDA, CDR2 SQIVND (reference sequence). The DNA read from the CDR3 is TGTGCCAGTAGTATTGACAGGGTCTATGGC. This encodes CASSIDRVYG. The CDR3, in full, reads CASSIDRVYGYTF.

A word on this clone: With the read ending 3 residues before the CDR3 end, the germline J gene is used to fill in that end. The chain employs TRBV7-9 and TRBJ1-2; the match to TRBD1 covers 8 bases. Germline values: CDR1 SEHNR, CDR2 FQNEAQ (reference sequence). The CDR3 has 14 residues. CDR3 protein: CASSAGTGSDTYTF. CDR3 DNA (partial): TGTGCCAGCAGCGCCGGGACAGGTTCAGATACC.

As for this clone: The CDR3 end lies 3 residues beyond the end of the read and is filled in from the germline J gene. This chain links TRBV5-1 with TRBJ2-7; TRBD1 matches at 7 bases. The CDR3 is 16 amino acids. Looked up from germline, CDR1 is SGHRS and CDR2 is YFSETQ. V was pared by 0 bases and J by 3 bases, with 9 bases of the junction left unmatched. CDR3 DNA (partial): TGCGCCAGCAGCTTGGGGGAAAGGGGGCAGGGCTACGAG. Translating gives CASSLGERGQGYE. The entire CDR3 reads CASSLGERGQGYEQYF. The full variable domain, in which reference TRBV5-1 and TRBJ2-7 provide the parts outside the CDR3, is KAGVTQTPRYLIKTRGQQVTLSCSPISGHRSVSWYQQTPGQGLQFLFEYFSETQRNKGNFPGRFSGRQFSNSRSEMNVSTLELGDSALYLCASSLGERGQGYEQYFGPGTRLTVT.